The TCR beta chain described here comes from a study of T cell responses to AZD1222 COVID-19 vaccine. This clone came up a few times. The protocol was immunoSEQ multiplex PCR, while the TCRdb copy is restricted to in-frame clones and leaves out a portion. Here the sample spans approximately 150,000 clones, about 89% being singletons. The V segment lost 2 bases and the J segment 4 bases; nucleotides outside the gene matches: 3. The CDR3 consists of 16 residues. Per the germline V gene, CDR1 is SGHAT and CDR2 is FQNNGV. The clonotype comes from an adult in good health. Sequenced here: peripheral blood, sampled on day 0 of AZD1222 vaccination. The chain uses TRBV11-2 and TRBJ2-2; TRBD2 aligns across 11 bases. Written as DNA, the CDR3 is TGTGCCAGCAGCTTAAGCGGACTAGCGGGCACCGGGGAGCTGTTTTTT. Amino acids: CASSLSGLAGTGELFF.